These T cell receptor beta chains were read from a single sample in a study of T cells in Graves' hyperthyroidism and ophthalmopathy. TCRdb called the multiplex PCR reads again in MiXCR, with one record for every CDR3 protein. The sample records 500,000 to 750,000 distinct CDR3 sequences, about 45% being singletons. Sequencing was performed on peripheral blood or thyroid tissue (not recorded which). These receptors were taken from a woman aged 18-30 years with Graves' hyperthyroidism. The CDR3 runs from the conserved cysteine through the conserved F or W. The order of the fields is V gene, J gene, clone size, D gene, CDR3 DNA, CDR3 protein. D genes are given only for firm matches. Some rows mark clone size as missing; the rest say once, few, many or name a class of expanded clone.

v_gene: TRBV10-3; j_gene: TRBJ1-2; abundance: NA; d_gene: TRBD1; CDR3nt: TGTGCCATCGGGTCAGGGATGTGGGACAGGGGGCAGTCTGGCTACACCTTC; CDR3aa: CAIGSGMWDRGQSGYTF
v_gene: TRBV7-3; j_gene: TRBJ1-5; abundance: NA; d_gene: TRBD1; CDR3nt: TGTGCCAGCAGCCCTGACACCGGGGGGACAGTTAGCAATCAGCCCCAGCATTTT; CDR3aa: CASSPDTGGTVSNQPQHF
v_gene: TRBV2; j_gene: TRBJ1-1; abundance: NA; d_gene: NA; CDR3nt: TGTGCCAGCAGTGATGGGTGGGACACGAACACTGAAGCTTTCTTT; CDR3aa: CASSDGWDTNTEAFF
v_gene: TRBV7-9; j_gene: TRBJ2-1; abundance: NA; d_gene: NA; CDR3nt: TGTGCCAGCAGCTACGAAGCCGGGACGGAGGGTGGGGGAAGGCAGTTCTTC; CDR3aa: CASSYEAGTEGGGRQFF
v_gene: TRBV6-5; j_gene: TRBJ2-7; abundance: NA; d_gene: TRBD1; CDR3nt: TGTGCCGGCAGTTACGGGACAGGCTCCTACGAGCAGTACTTC; CDR3aa: CAGSYGTGSYEQYF
v_gene: TRBV7-9; j_gene: TRBJ2-7; abundance: few; d_gene: NA; CDR3nt: TGTGCCAGCAGCTTTTCGGTCGCCTACGAGCAGTACTTC; CDR3aa: CASSFSVAYEQYF
v_gene: TRBV14; j_gene: TRBJ1-1; abundance: few; d_gene: NA; CDR3nt: TGTGCCAGCAGCCCAGCGGGGGGGAACACTGAAGCTTTCTTT; CDR3aa: CASSPAGGNTEAFF
v_gene: TRBV12-3/TRBV12-4; j_gene: TRBJ2-7; abundance: few; d_gene: NA; CDR3nt: TGTGCCAGCAGTCCCGAGCAGTACTTC; CDR3aa: CASSPEQYF
v_gene: TRBV13; j_gene: TRBJ2-7; abundance: many; d_gene: NA; CDR3nt: TGTGCCAGCAGTCCGACGGGGTCAGGATACGAGCAGTACTTC; CDR3aa: CASSPTGSGYEQYF
v_gene: TRBV20-1; j_gene: TRBJ2-7; abundance: few; d_gene: TRBD2; CDR3nt: TGCAGTGCTAGAGAGGGCGGGAGATCCTACGAGCAGTACTTC; CDR3aa: CSAREGGRSYEQYF
v_gene: TRBV7-2; j_gene: TRBJ2-7; abundance: NA; d_gene: TRBD2; CDR3nt: TGTGCCAGCAGCAGGGATTGGACTAGCGGGGGTAGCTCCTACGAGCAGTACTTC; CDR3aa: CASSRDWTSGGSSYEQYF